Shown below are 15 T cell receptor beta chains from a single sample sequenced in a study of cytomegalovirus exposure and HLA in healthy donors. The study ran its PCR with 60 Vbeta and 13 Jbeta primers. Assay used: immunoSEQ multiplex PCR; TCRdb lists only in-frame clones, some missing. The table includes roughly 120,000 clones, around 81% detected once. The sequenced material came from PBMCs. Every receptor here comes from a woman aged 25 to 39 in good health and CMV-seronegative.

The rearrangement joins TRBV7-8 to TRBJ2-7; 7 bases map to TRBD2. The CDR3 contains 13 residues. CDR1 and CDR2 (germline): SGHVS, FQNEAQ. Losses at the gene ends were 5 bases for V and 4 bases for J; bases not matched to a gene: 5. The CDR3 nucleotides read TGTGCCAGCAGCGGGAGGGATGGGTACGAGCAGTACTTC. Amino acids: CASSGRDGYEQYF.

This clone was recorded only once. For the CDR3, the DNA is TGTGCCAGCTCACAGGGGAGGCCTGACTCTGGGGCCAACGTCCTGACTTTC. Translating it yields CASSQGRPDSGANVLTF. The rearrangement joins TRBV18 to TRBJ2-6; weak D call: TRBD2 (6 bases). Germline assignment: CDR1 KGHSH and CDR2 LQKENI. V lost 4 bases and J 0 bases, leaving 13 bases between the germline ends. The CDR3 is 17 residues long.

This chain joins TRBV19 and TRBJ2-1; D is perhaps TRBD1 (5 bases). The CDR3 is 12 residues long. Germline loops: CDR1 LNHDA, CDR2 SQIVND (reference sequence). V was trimmed by 3 bases and J by 9 bases, leaving 9 bases between them. CDR3 sequence reads: CASSMYGAEQFF. CDR3 bases: TGTGCCAGTAGTATGTATGGGGCTGAGCAGTTCTTC.

The genes are TRBV28 and TRBJ1-5, with 7 nucleotides matching TRBD1. Germline V gene data show CDR1 as MDHEN and CDR2 as SYDVKM. V shed 5 bases and J 5 bases; nucleotides not matched to a gene: 9. This CDR3 has 15 amino acids. The CDR3 nucleotides are TGTGCCAGCAGTAGAATAGGGGGCGCGTATCAGCCCCAGCATTTT. Amino acid sequence: CASSRIGGAYQPQHF.

The chain recombines TRBV7-9 with TRBJ2-7, with a possible D match to TRBD2 (6 bases). The germline V and J ends were trimmed by 1 base and 3 bases, with 13 bases remaining between them. The germline V gene encodes CDR1 SEHNR and CDR2 FQNEAQ (reference sequence). CDR3 length: 15 residues. The CDR3 sequence is CASSLGASDYYEQYF. In DNA form, the CDR3 reads TGTGCCAGCAGCTTAGGCGCTAGCGACTACTACGAGCAGTACTTC.

V gene TRBV19 combines with J gene TRBJ2-3; 9 bases are shared with TRBD2. V lost 2 bases and J lost 6; bases outside the gene matches: 9. The germline CDR1 and CDR2 sequences are LNHDA and SQIVND (reference sequence). The CDR3 is 16 amino acids. This CDR3 reads CASSISSSGAGDTQYF. The DNA of the CDR3 is TGTGCCAGTAGTATATCCTCTAGCGGGGCCGGTGATACGCAGTATTTT. The full variable domain, its missing parts supplied by reference TRBV19 and TRBJ2-3, is DGGITQSPKYLFRKEGQNVTLSCEQNLNHDAMYWYRQDPGQGLRLIYYSQIVNDFQKGDIAEGYSVSREKKESFPLTVTSAQKNPTAFYLCASSISSSGAGDTQYFGPGTRLTVL.

The chain employs TRBV28 and TRBJ2-7, with D possibly matching TRBD1 (6 bases). Trimming cost V 7 bases and J 7 bases, with 20 bases left between them. The CDR3 is 14 amino acids. Germline-derived CDR1 and CDR2 are MDHEN and SYDVKM. The DNA for the CDR3 is TGTGCCAGCACCAAACAAAGGGACAAAAGGGAGCAGTACTTC. Protein: CASTKQRDKREQYF.

This chain uses TRBV11-2 with TRBJ2-5; 7 positions agree with TRBD1. The V and J ends lost 8 bases and 2 bases, in that order; junction bases with no gene match: 2. This CDR3 has 12 amino acids. From germline, CDR1 is SGHAT and CDR2 FQNNGV. For the CDR3, the DNA is TGTGCCAGCCGCAGGGGGCAAGAGACCCAGTACTTC. Its translation is CASRRGQETQYF. Full variable domain (missing parts from reference TRBV11-2 and TRBJ2-5): EAGVAQSPRYKIIEKRQSVAFWCNPISGHATLYWYQQILGQGPKLLIQFQNNGVVDDSQLPKDRFSAERLKGVDSTLKIQPAKLEDSAVYLCASRRGQETQYFGPGTRLLVL.

This chain joins TRBV6-5 and TRBJ1-1; 7 nucleotides match TRBD1. Germline V gene lookup returns CDR1 MNHEY and CDR2 SVGAGI. The CDR3 length is 14 residues. Trimming cost V 6 bases and J 0 bases; bases outside gene matches: 4. The CDR3: CASRGTALNTEAFF. The CDR3 DNA reads as TGTGCCAGCAGAGGGACAGCCCTGAACACTGAAGCTTTCTTT.

The chain couples TRBV5-1 to TRBJ1-1, with D possibly matching TRBD1 (6 bases). Germline-derived CDR1 and CDR2 are SGHRS and YFSETQ. This CDR3 is 14 amino acids long. Trimming stripped 5 bases from V and 7 bases from J, with 18 bases between. Here the CDR3 reads CASRRTAAAIEAFF. The CDR3 DNA reads TGCGCCAGCAGAAGGACAGCCGCCGCGATTGAAGCTTTCTTT.

The chain joins TRBV6-1 to TRBJ1-5; 7 bases align to TRBD1. Germline V gives CDR1 MNHNS, CDR2 SASEGT. CDR3 size: 18 residues. The junction had 12 bases not matched to a gene; V was cut back by 1 base and J by 3 bases. This chain's CDR3 is CASSEEGALLGFNQPQHF. CDR3 nucleotide sequence: TGTGCCAGCAGTGAAGAGGGGGCGCTCCTGGGGTTCAATCAGCCCCAGCATTTT.

The chain has TRBV7-8 and TRBJ2-7; 8 bases match TRBD2. The germline gives CDR1 SGHVS, CDR2 FQNEAQ. J lost 1 base, V lost 4 bases, and 6 bases had no gene match. The CDR3 covers 15 residues. The chain's CDR3 is CASSSTGTRSYEQYF. CDR3 DNA sequence: TGTGCCAGCAGCTCAACCGGGACTAGGTCCTACGAGCAGTACTTC. Drawing the rest from reference TRBV7-8 and TRBJ2-7, the complete variable domain is GAGVSQSPRYKVAKRGQDVALRCDPISGHVSLFWYQQALGQGPEFLTYFQNEAQLDKSGLPSDRFFAERPEGSVSTLKIQRTQQEDSAVYLCASSSTGTRSYEQYFGPGTRLTVT.

In DNA, the CDR3 is TGTGCCAGCAGCTTAGTGACAGAAAGCTCCTATAATTCACCCCTCCACTTT. As protein: CASSLVTESSYNSPLHF. This chain joins TRBV11-2 and TRBJ1-6; D is perhaps TRBD1 (5 bases). V lost 1 base and J lost 0, with 10 bases in between. Germline V gene lookup returns CDR1 SGHAT and CDR2 FQNNGV. The CDR3 extends over 17 amino acids.

The chain joins TRBV4-2 to TRBJ2-3; D is unresolved. Germline CDR1 reads LGHNA; CDR2 reads YNFKEQ. The ends were cut back, 0 bases at V and 1 base at J, with 14 bases in the middle. This CDR3 contains 17 residues. CDR3 sequence reads: CASSQESQSSRTDTQYF. The CDR3 bases are TGTGCCAGCAGCCAAGAGTCGCAAAGCTCTCGCACAGATACGCAGTATTTT.

This chain connects TRBV7-2 to TRBJ1-2; 7 bases are shared with TRBD1. V gave up 1 base and J gave up 0 bases; unmatched junction bases: 11. The CDR3 has 18 amino acids. CDR1 is SGHTA and CDR2 is FQGNSA in the germline V gene. The CDR3 is CASSLVRQGVSANYGYTF. DNA for the CDR3: TGTGCCAGCAGCTTAGTTCGGCAGGGGGTCTCGGCTAACTATGGCTACACCTTC.